This T cell receptor beta chain was recorded in a study of cytomegalovirus exposure and HLA in healthy donors. Study-wide points: Among donors in an Asian-associated ancestry cluster, a later analysis reportedly found fewer N-insertions than the approximately 670-donor mean. One variant, a missense change in DCLRE1C, was linked in a later analysis to TCR beta V- and J-gene trimming.

Use of 60 Vbeta and 13 Jbeta primers characterized the PCR. Authors' processing steps: A later analysis tallied some 80 million unique TCR beta chains, around 11 million of them shared. The data were produced by immunoSEQ multiplex PCR, yet TCRdb's version contains in-frame clones alone and is incomplete. The V and J calls and clone size are taken from that table; D and trimming were inferred from the DNA. The sample has about 63,000 clones, approximately 76% seen once. The trim removed 6 bases at V and 3 bases at J, leaving 20 bases unmatched. The CDR3 is 20 residues long. Germline values: CDR1 SNHLY, CDR2 FYNNEI. A few counts support this clone. The antigen remains unidentified.

The sequence derives from a man aged 50 to 60 in good health and CMV-seronegative. The chain has TRBV2 and TRBJ2-1; 10 nucleotides agree with TRBD1. Source material: PBMCs. The CDR3 reads CASSPELGWRTGGIYNEQFF. The CDR3 bases are TGTGCCAGCAGCCCGGAGCTGGGTTGGCGGACAGGGGGGATCTACAATGAGCAGTTCTTC. Based on the CDR3 plus reference TRBV2 and TRBJ2-1, the full variable domain is EPEVTQTPSHQVTQMGQEVILRCVPISNHLYFYWYRQILGQKVEFLVSFYNNEISEKSEIFDDQFSVERPDGSNFTLKIRSTKLEDSAMYFCASSPELGWRTGGIYNEQFFGPGTRLTVL.